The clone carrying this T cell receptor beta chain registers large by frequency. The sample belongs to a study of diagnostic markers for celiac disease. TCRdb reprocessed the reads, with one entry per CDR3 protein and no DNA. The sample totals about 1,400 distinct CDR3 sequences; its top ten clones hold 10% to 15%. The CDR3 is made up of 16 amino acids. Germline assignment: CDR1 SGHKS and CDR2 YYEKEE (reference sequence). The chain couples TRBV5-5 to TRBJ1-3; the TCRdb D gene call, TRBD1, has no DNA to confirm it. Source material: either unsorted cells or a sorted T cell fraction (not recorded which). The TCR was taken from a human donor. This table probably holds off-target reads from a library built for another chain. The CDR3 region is CASSRTGAYSGNTIYF.